These T cell receptor beta chains were read from a single sample in a study of early T cells in non-severe SARS-CoV-2 infection. TCRdb processed the 5' RACE reads anew with MiXCR; each CDR3 protein has one entry. The table includes approximately 100,000 distinct CDR3 sequences, roughly 11% detected once. Sequencing input: whole blood. Receptor source: an adult who was a healthcare worker with PCR-confirmed SARS-CoV-2 infection or an uninfected control (not recorded which). The CDR3 runs from the conserved cysteine through the conserved F or W. Each record gives: CDR3 protein, CDR3 length, V gene, clone size. Some rows mark clone size as missing; the rest say once, few, many or name a class of expanded clone.

CASSHTGQRETQYF | 14 | TRBV7-2 | NA
CASSPGGAGDEQYF | 14 | TRBV18 | many
CASSESRSNTGELFF | 15 | TRBV10-2 | many
CSAREGGGQPQHF | 13 | TRBV20-1 | NA
CASSPPSHSNTDTQYF | 16 | TRBV18 | few
CASSQVPGQVYEQYF | 15 | TRBV3-1 | many
CASSPQTTSGNTIYF | 15 | TRBV18 | few
CASSLGVGAGAQETQYF | 17 | TRBV5-8 | few
CASSKGKVQETQYF | 14 | TRBV14 | few
CASTPRRTTVGGEQFF | 16 | TRBV2 | NA